This is a list of T cell receptor beta chains from one sample in a study of T cells in Graves' hyperthyroidism and ophthalmopathy. TCRdb independently ran MiXCR on the multiplex PCR reads; one entry per CDR3 protein. The table records fewer than 700,000 distinct CDR3 sequences, about 16% of them present only once. Sequences were obtained from blood. These receptors came from a woman in her twenties or thirties with Graves' hyperthyroidism. Each CDR3 is given with its conserved first and last residue. The D gene is left open where the match is weak. Clone size is stated in some rows and not others, as once, few, many or a class when expanded.

size	D	V	J	DNA	CDR3
many	TRBD1	TRBV28	TRBJ2-7	TGTGCCAGCAGGACGACAGGGCCCCCTACCTACGAGCAGTACTTC	CASRTTGPPTYEQYF
many	-	TRBV7-3	TRBJ2-2	TGTGCCAGCAGCTTAACACCCACGAGTAGATCGGACACCGGGGAGCTGTTTTTT	CASSLTPTSRSDTGELFF
few	-	TRBV14	TRBJ2-3	TGTGCCAGCAGCAATTACAGGGCAGATACGCAGTATTTT	CASSNYRADTQYF
-	TRBD1	TRBV27	TRBJ2-1	TGTGCCAGCAGTGATCGGACAGGGGGCTATGAGCAGTTCTTC	CASSDRTGGYEQFF
few	-	TRBV28	TRBJ2-7	TGTGCCAGCAGCCAAGGGGGGGAGAGGGGTGAGCAGTACTTC	CASSQGGERGEQYF
many	TRBD1	TRBV25-1	TRBJ1-2	TGTGCCAGCAGTGACACTCGACAGGGTGGCTATGGCTACACCTTC	CASSDTRQGGYGYTF
-	-	TRBV28	TRBJ2-5	TGTGCCAGCAGTTCCACCCAAGGGACCCAGTACTTC	CASSSTQGTQYF
many	TRBD1	TRBV28	TRBJ2-5	TGTGCCAGCAACACCGGGACAGGGCTGGAGACCCAGTACTTC	CASNTGTGLETQYF
-	-	TRBV11-3	TRBJ1-4	TGTGCCAGCACCGGGCAGGGCGAAAAACTGTTTTTT	CASTGQGEKLFF
-	TRBD2	TRBV10-3	TRBJ2-7	TGTGCCATCAGTGAGTCGTGGCTAGCGGGAGAAAGAGGCGAGCAGTACTTC	CAISESWLAGERGEQYF
-	TRBD1	TRBV7-6	TRBJ1-6	TGTGCCAGCAGCTTACTCGGTCGGACAGGTCCCTCCTATAATTCACCCCTCCACTTT	CASSLLGRTGPSYNSPLHF
-	TRBD2	TRBV11-1	TRBJ2-7	TGTGCCAGCAGCCGGAGAGCGGGAGGGCGTCAGGCCTACGAGCAGTACTTC	CASSRRAGGRQAYEQYF
many	TRBD1	TRBV6-1	TRBJ2-7	TGTGCCAGCACCCTATCCGGGACAGGGATAGACGAGCAGTACTTC	CASTLSGTGIDEQYF
-	TRBD1	TRBV7-9	TRBJ2-1	TGTGCCAGCAGGGATGCCACAGGGGGAAGGGATGAGCAGTTCTTC	CASRDATGGRDEQFF
many	-	TRBV28	TRBJ1-5	TGTGCCAGCAGTTGGCCGGGGAAACAGCCCCAGCATTTT	CASSWPGKQPQHF
-	-	TRBV4-2	TRBJ1-2	TGTGCCAGCAGCCAAGAGGCAGGGTGGGACTATGGCTACACCTTC	CASSQEAGWDYGYTF
many	-	TRBV30	TRBJ1-1	TGTGCCTGGAGTGATCAATGGGGGACTGAAGCTTTCTTT	CAWSDQWGTEAFF
-	-	TRBV5-1	TRBJ2-1	TGTGCCAGCAGCGAGAGCCTTTACAATGAGCAGTTCTTC	CASSESLYNEQFF
few	-	TRBV25-1	TRBJ1-4	TGTGCCAGCAGTGATCAAGGTACAGGGCGCGAAAAACTGTTTTTT	CASSDQGTGREKLFF
few	TRBD1	TRBV10-3	TRBJ2-2	TGTGCCATCAGTGAGACAGGGGGCACCGGGGAGCTGTTTTTT	CAISETGGTGELFF
few	TRBD1	TRBV7-2	TRBJ1-5	TGTGCCAGCAGCCCTCCTACCGGGACAGGGGGCGTTCAGCCCCAGCATTTT	CASSPPTGTGGVQPQHF
many	TRBD2	TRBV27	TRBJ2-1	TGTGCCAGCAGTTTATACCTAGCGGGAGTCAATGAGCAGTTCTTC	CASSLYLAGVNEQFF
many	TRBD1	TRBV2	TRBJ2-5	TGTGCCAGCAGTGAAGGGGACAGGAGCCAAGAGACCCAGTACTTC	CASSEGDRSQETQYF
few	TRBD2	TRBV30	TRBJ2-7	TGTGCCTGGAGTGTTATGGCCAGCGGGGCCCGGGAGCAGTACTTC	CAWSVMASGAREQYF
-	-	TRBV6-6	TRBJ1-2	TGTGCCAGCAGTTACTCGGCAGCGGGGTATGGCTACACCTTC	CASSYSAAGYGYTF
many	-	TRBV2	TRBJ2-1	TGTGCCAGCAGTGAAGACGGACTACACTACAATGAGCAGTTCTTC	CASSEDGLHYNEQFF
many	-	TRBV6-1	TRBJ1-1	TGTGCCAGCAGTTCTGACAGGAGTATGAACACTGAAGCTTTCTTT	CASSSDRSMNTEAFF
few	-	TRBV25-1	TRBJ2-3	TGTGCCAGCAGCGCCAGTTATGGGTTGGAAGATACGCAGTATTTT	CASSASYGLEDTQYF
many	TRBD2	TRBV28	TRBJ2-1	TGTGCCAGCAGCTCCGGACTAGCGGACGAGCAGTTCTTC	CASSSGLADEQFF
many	TRBD1	TRBV2	TRBJ2-7	TGTGCCAGCAGTGGACAGGGCCACGAGCAGTACTTC	CASSGQGHEQYF
-	-	TRBV12-3/TRBV12-4	TRBJ2-7	TGTGCCAGCAGTTTCGGGGGCCGACTAGCCGTCTACGAGCAGTACTTC	CASSFGGRLAVYEQYF
few	-	TRBV5-1	TRBJ2-3	TGCGCCAGCGCACCTGGGGGGAAAGCGACAGATACGCAGTATTTT	CASAPGGKATDTQYF
few	TRBD2	TRBV19	TRBJ2-7	TGTGCCAGTAGTACTGGGGCTAGCGGAACCTACGAGCAGTACTTC	CASSTGASGTYEQYF
-	-	TRBV29-1	TRBJ2-5	TGCAGCGTTGGACAGCAAGAGACCCAGTACTTC	CSVGQQETQYF
-	-	TRBV9	TRBJ1-1	TGTGCCAGCAGCCCCACGTGGGACACTGAAGCTTTCTTT	CASSPTWDTEAFF
-	-	TRBV29-1	TRBJ2-1	TGCAGCGTCGAGGACCCTCCATACAATGAGCAGTTCTTC	CSVEDPPYNEQFF
few	-	TRBV20-1	TRBJ2-2	TGCAGGGCTAGAAGGCAGGGGAGGGAGGAGCTGTTTTTT	CRARRQGREELFF
many	-	TRBV12-3/TRBV12-4	TRBJ2-3	TGTGCCAGCAGTTCGGGGGCGTCCACAGATACGCAGTATTTT	CASSSGASTDTQYF
many	-	TRBV18	TRBJ1-1	TGTGCCAGCTCACCATTTGGGGCGGGGAACACTGAAGCTTTCTTT	CASSPFGAGNTEAFF
few	-	TRBV5-1	TRBJ2-1	TGCGCCAGCAGCTTGAGTTTCGCCGGACGACGGCCCTCCTACAATGAGCAGTTCTTC	CASSLSFAGRRPSYNEQFF
-	-	TRBV29-1	TRBJ2-2	TGCAGCGTTGTAGTCAACCGGGGCACCGGGGAGCTGTTTTTT	CSVVVNRGTGELFF
many	-	TRBV2	TRBJ2-1	TGTGCCAGCAGTGAAGTAGGGCGGTATTCCTACAATGAGCAGTTCTTC	CASSEVGRYSYNEQFF
few	-	TRBV7-9	TRBJ2-1	TGTGCCAGCAGTACCTATTACAATGAGCAGTTCTTC	CASSTYYNEQFF
-	-	TRBV19	TRBJ2-5	TGTGCCAGTAGTAAGCCATCTTACCGGGCAAAACAAGAGACCCAGTACTTC	CASSKPSYRAKQETQYF
-	TRBD2	TRBV7-9	TRBJ2-2	TGTGCCAGCAGCTCCACTCCGGGACTAGCGGCCGCGAACACCGGGGAGCTGTTTTTT	CASSSTPGLAAANTGELFF
many	-	TRBV28	TRBJ1-1	TGTGCCAGCAGTTTATCCGGGGGAGCTGAAGCTTTCTTT	CASSLSGGAEAFF
-	TRBD2	TRBV19	TRBJ2-7	TGTGCCAGTAGTCCCGGGACTAGCGGGAGTAGTGAGCAGTACTTC	CASSPGTSGSSEQYF
many	TRBD1	TRBV7-8	TRBJ2-1	TGTGCCAGCAGCTTAATGGACAGGAATTACAATGAGCAGTTCTTC	CASSLMDRNYNEQFF
many	-	TRBV7-2	TRBJ1-1	TGTGCCAGCAGCCCCCCTTGGCTAACTGAAGCTTTCTTT	CASSPPWLTEAFF
-	-	TRBV30	TRBJ1-6	TGTGCCTGGAGTCTACGGAGCTATAATTCACCCCTCCACTTT	CAWSLRSYNSPLHF